This T cell receptor (beta chain) came from a study of blood T cell repertoires in COVID-19. Repertoires were generated with immunoSEQ multiplex PCR, while TCRdb's copy carries only in-frame clones and drops some. Seen here are under 150,000 clones, around 82% observed once, and the top ten hold 3% to 4%. This CDR3 has 15 amino acids. J was trimmed by 4 bases and V by 7 bases; bases with no gene match: 7. Germline-derived CDR1 and CDR2 are SGHAT and FQNNGV. This chain links TRBV11-2 with TRBJ2-3; TRBD2 agrees at 11 bases. Sequencing used PBMCs or T cells enriched from blood (not recorded which). The clonotype originates from a man over 45 in a cohort exposed to, infected with or recovered from COVID-19 (not recorded which). This chain's CDR3 is CASTLLAGGPDTQYF. DNA of the CDR3: TGTGCCAGCACCCTTCTAGCGGGGGGCCCAGATACGCAGTATTTT.